This section outlines one T cell receptor (beta chain) sequence together with its context. What it binds is not known. This sample was included in a study of T cell responses to AZD1222 COVID-19 vaccine. Study-wide results and limits: Repertoire samples came only from after the peak T cell response. Unmutated variant regions are reportedly the target of nearly half of TCRs that are spike-specific. Donors in the cohort were predominantly white British and more often female, and clonal diversity was possibly underestimated. The study found Spike-specific TCR breadth and depth rose after two AZD1222 doses.

Some clones are missing from TCRdb's copy, which holds only in-frame ones; the method was immunoSEQ multiplex PCR. The sample has fewer than 75,000 clones, 65% to 90% seen once. Germline lookup yields CDR1 MNHEY and CDR2 SMNVEV (reference sequence). This CDR3 comprises 18 residues. Trimming removed 9 bases at V and 0 bases at J, with 21 bases between. The sample consisted of peripheral blood, taken on day 0 of AZD1222 vaccination. The sequence derives from an adult in good health. The V call is TRBV27, the J call TRBJ1-6; D possibly corresponds to TRBD1 (5 bases). The CDR3 protein is CASRGEHQASSYNSPLHF. CDR3 nucleotides: TGTGCCAGTCGGGGGGAACACCAAGCCAGCTCCTATAATTCACCCCTCCACTTT.